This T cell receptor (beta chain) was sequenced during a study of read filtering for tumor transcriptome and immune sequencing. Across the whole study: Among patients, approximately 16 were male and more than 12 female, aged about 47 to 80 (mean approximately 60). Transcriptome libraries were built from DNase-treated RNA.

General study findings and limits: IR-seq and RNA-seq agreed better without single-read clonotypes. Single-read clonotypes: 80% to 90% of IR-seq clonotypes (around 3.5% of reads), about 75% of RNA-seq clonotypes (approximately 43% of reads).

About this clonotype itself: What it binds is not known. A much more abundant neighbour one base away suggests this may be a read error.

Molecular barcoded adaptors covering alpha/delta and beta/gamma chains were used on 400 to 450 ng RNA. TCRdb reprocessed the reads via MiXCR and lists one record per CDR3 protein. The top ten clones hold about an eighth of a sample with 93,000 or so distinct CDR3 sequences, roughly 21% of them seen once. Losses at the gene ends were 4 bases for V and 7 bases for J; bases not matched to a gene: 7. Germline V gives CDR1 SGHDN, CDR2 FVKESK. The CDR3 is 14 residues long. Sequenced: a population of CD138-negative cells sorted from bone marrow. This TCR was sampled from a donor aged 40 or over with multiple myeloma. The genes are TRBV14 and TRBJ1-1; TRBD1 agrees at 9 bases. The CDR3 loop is CASSRHRQGVEAFF. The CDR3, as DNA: TGTGCCAGCAGCCGCCATAGACAGGGGGTTGAAGCTTTCTTT.